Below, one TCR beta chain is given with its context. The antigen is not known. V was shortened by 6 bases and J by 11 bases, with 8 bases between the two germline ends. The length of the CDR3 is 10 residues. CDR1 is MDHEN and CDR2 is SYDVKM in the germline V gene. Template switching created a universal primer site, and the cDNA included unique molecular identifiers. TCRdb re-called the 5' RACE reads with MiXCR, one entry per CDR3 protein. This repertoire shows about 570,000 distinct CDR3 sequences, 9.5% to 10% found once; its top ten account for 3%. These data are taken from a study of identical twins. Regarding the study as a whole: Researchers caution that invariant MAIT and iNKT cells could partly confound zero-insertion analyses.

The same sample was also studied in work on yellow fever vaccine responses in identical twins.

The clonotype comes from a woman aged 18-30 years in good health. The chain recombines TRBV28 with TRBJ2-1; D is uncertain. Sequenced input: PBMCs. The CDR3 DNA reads TGTGCCAGCAGATCCTTGAAGCAGTTCTTC. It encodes CASRSLKQFF.